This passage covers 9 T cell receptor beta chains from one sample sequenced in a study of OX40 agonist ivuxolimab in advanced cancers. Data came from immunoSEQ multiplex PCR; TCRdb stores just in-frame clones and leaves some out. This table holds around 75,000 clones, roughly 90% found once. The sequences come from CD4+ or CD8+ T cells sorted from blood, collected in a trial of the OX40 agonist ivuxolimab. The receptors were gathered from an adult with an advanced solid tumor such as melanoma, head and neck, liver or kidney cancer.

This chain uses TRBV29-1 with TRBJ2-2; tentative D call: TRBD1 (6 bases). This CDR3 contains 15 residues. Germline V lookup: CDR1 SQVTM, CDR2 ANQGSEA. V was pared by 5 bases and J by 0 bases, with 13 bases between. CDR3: CSVSAGATNTGELFF. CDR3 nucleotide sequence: TGCAGCGTTTCAGCAGGGGCGACGAACACCGGGGAGCTGTTTTTT.

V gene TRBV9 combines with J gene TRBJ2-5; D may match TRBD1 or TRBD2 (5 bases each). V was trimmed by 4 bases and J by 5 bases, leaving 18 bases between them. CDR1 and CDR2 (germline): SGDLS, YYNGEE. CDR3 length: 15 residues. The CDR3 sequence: CASSKRQNTGETQYF. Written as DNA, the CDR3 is TGTGCCAGCAGCAAACGACAGAATACGGGGGAGACCCAGTACTTC. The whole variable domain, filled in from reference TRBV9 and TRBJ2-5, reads DSGVTQTPKHLITATGQRVTLRCSPRSGDLSVYWYQQSLDQGLQFLIQYYNGEERAKGNILERFSAQQFPDLHSELNLSSLELGDSALYFCASSKRQNTGETQYFGPGTRLLVL.

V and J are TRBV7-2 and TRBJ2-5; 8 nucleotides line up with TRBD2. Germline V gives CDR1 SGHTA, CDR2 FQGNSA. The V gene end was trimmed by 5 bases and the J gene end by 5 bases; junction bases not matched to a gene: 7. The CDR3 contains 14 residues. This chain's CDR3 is CASSGSGTRETQYF. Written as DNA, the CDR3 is TGTGCCAGCAGCGGGTCCGGGACTAGGGAGACCCAGTACTTC.

As DNA, the CDR3 is TGTGCCAGCAGTTTGTTATCAGGTCCCGGTTGGTCACCCCTCCACTTT. It specifies CASSLLSGPGWSPLHF. The rearrangement uses TRBV28 and TRBJ1-6; D not resolved. Germline-derived CDR1 and CDR2 are MDHEN and SYDVKM. Trimming removed 3 bases at V and 10 bases at J, with 19 bases between. The CDR3 runs 16 residues.

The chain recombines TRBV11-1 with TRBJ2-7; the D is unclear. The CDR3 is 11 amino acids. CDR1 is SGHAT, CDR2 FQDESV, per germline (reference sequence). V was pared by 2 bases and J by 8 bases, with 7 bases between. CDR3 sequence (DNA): TGTGCCAGCAGCTTATCCACGAAGCAGTACTTC. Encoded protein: CASSLSTKQYF. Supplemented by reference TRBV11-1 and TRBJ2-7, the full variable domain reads EAEVAQSPRYKITEKSQAVAFWCDPISGHATLYWYRQILGQGPELLVQFQDESVVDDSQLPKDRFSAERLKGVDSTLKIQPAELGDSAMYLCASSLSTKQYFGPGTRLTVT.

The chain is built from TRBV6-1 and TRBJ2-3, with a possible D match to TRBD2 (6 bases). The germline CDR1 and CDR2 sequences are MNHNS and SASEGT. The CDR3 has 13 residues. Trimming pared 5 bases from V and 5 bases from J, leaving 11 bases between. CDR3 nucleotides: TGTGCCAGCAGTAGGGAGGCTGGAGATACGCAGTATTTT. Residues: CASSREAGDTQYF.

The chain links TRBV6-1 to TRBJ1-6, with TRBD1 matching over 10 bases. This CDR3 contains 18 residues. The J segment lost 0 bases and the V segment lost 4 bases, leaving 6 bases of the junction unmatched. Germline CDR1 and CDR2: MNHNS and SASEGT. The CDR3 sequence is CASSATGQGSSYNSPLHF. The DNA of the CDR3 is TGTGCCAGCAGTGCCACGGGACAGGGGAGCTCCTATAATTCACCCCTCCACTTT.

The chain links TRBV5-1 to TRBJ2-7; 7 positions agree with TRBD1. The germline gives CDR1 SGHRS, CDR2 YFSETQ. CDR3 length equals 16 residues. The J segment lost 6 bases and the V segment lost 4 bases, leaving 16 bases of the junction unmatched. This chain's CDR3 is CASSPSPQGLVREQYF. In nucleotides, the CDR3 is TGCGCCAGCAGCCCAAGTCCACAGGGGCTAGTCCGCGAGCAGTACTTC.

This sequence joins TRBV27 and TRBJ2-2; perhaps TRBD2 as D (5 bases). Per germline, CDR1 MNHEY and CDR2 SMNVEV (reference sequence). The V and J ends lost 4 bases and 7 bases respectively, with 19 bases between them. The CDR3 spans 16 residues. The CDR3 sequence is CASSSYGLSEGGELFF. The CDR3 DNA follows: TGTGCCAGCAGTTCCTACGGACTTAGCGAGGGCGGGGAGCTGTTTTTT.